This T cell receptor (beta chain) originates from a study of human T cells and chemical hapten exposure (dated by TCRdb to the early 2020s). For the study in its entirety: Libraries were pooled for sequencing, and per-sample TCR yields varied mainly because of small differences in library volumes within the pool. Peripheral blood TCR repertoire changes were tracked in vivo in alopecia patients during primary and secondary sensitization to the hapten diphenylcyclopropenone (DPC). For every blood RNA sample, sequencing covered both the TCR alpha and TCR beta chains. The paper's findings and limits, for the study overall: No change with DPC sensitization was found in the number of TCRs above 1 in 1000 frequency, and no evidence of global repertoire structure alterations was found. After repeated subsampling, the strength of the expansion versus patch-test correlation and the threshold at which it became significant changed.

The meaning of the sample's time point label: healthy volunteer bleed at 6 weeks. Total RNA was isolated from unfractionated whole blood collected in Tempus Blood RNA tubes. A handful of healthy volunteers were used as TCR sequencing controls and were bled at day 0, 2 weeks and 6 weeks. The sample holds many counts of this clonotype. No antigen is known for it. No base-level quality is on record; no much larger clone is a single base apart. There are 13 amino acids in the CDR3, from cysteine to phenylalanine inclusive. The read is trimmed to its CDR3 DNA, 39 bases read in frame from base 1. CDR1 and CDR2 were assigned from the germline V gene as SQVTM and ANQGSEA. V is shortened by 4 bases, J by 1 base, and the region joining them spans 8 bases. To prepare the library, RACE was applied. Sequencing was performed on a NextSeq 500. During library preparation, unique molecular identifiers were attached to individual cDNA molecules so that TCRs could be counted quantitatively and reproducibly. As for the authors' bioinformatics: Samples had a median of roughly 91,000 TCRs, with a range from about 23,224 to 750,000. V, J and CDR3 annotation of the TCR reads was performed with the Decombinator software suite. For the PS versus PT1 abundance plots, all samples were subsampled to the same number of TCRs (28,000). Expanded TCRs were defined as absent before sensitization and observed at least eight times at the 2-week time point. TCRdb itself trimmed the public reads at Q25 with fastp, ran MiXCR and retained productive beta chains. CDR3 protein duplicates are merged, each entry listing the most common genes and DNA. TCRdb, not the original authors, processed these V and J calls. The sample table shows roughly 80,000 distinct CDR3 sequences, and approximately 8.6% are seen once. Together, the top ten hold less than 2% of the sample.

The chain is encoded by TRBV29-1 joined to TRBJ2-1; no confident D gene assignment can be made. Material for sequencing was whole blood. The source is a female donor in good health. Some clones in this sample may be carry-over from other donors' samples. The CDR3 sequence is CSVADGSYNEQFF. DNA sequence: TGCAGCGTTGCAGATGGGTCCTACAATGAGCAGTTCTTC.